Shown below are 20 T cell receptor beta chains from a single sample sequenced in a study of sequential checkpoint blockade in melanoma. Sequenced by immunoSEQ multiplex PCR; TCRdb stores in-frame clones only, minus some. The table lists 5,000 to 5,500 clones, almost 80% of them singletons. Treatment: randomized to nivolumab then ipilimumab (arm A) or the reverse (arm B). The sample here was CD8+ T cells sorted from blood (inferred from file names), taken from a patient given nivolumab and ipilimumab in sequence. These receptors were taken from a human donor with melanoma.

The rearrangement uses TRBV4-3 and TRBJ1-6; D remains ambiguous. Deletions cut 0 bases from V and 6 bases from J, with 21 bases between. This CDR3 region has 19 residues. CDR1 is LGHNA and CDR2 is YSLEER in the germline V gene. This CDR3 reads CASSQESHLNTDLNSPLHF. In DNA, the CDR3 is TGCGCCAGCAGCCAAGAGTCCCACCTAAATACAGACCTTAATTCACCCCTCCACTTT.

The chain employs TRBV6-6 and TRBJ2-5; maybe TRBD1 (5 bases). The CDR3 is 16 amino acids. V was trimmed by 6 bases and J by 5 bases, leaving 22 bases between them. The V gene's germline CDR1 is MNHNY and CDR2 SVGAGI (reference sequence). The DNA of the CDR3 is TGTGCCAGCAGCTCGGCTCAGGGTTACACCTCGGAGACCCAGTACTTC. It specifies CASSSAQGYTSETQYF.

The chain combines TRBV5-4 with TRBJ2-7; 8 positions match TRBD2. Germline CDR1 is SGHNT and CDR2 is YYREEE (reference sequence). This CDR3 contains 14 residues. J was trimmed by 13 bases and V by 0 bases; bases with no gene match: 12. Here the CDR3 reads CASSLGGGSGSEYF. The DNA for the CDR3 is TGTGCCAGCAGCTTGGGGGGTGGGAGCGGGAGCGAATACTTC.

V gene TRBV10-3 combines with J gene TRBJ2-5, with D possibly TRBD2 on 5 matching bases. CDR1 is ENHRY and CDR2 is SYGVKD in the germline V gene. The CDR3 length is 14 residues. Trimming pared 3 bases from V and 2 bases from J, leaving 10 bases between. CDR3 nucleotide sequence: TGTGCCATCAGTGAAGCGGCCTGGCAAGAGACCCAGTACTTC. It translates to CAISEAAWQETQYF.

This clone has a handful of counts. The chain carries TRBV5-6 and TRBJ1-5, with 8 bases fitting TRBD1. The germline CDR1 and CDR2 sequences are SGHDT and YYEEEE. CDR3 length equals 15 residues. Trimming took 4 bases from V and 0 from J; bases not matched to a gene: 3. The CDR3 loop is CASSNGQGSNQPQHF. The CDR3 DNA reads TGTGCCAGCAGCAATGGACAGGGTAGCAATCAGCCCCAGCATTTT.

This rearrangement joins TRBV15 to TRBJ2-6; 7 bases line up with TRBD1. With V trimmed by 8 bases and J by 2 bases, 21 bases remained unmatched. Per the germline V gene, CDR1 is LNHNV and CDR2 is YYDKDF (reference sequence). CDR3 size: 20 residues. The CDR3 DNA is TGTGCCACCTCTATCCGCTTAAAACAGGGGAATAAGCCTGGGGCCAACGTCCTGACTTTC. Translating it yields CATSIRLKQGNKPGANVLTF.

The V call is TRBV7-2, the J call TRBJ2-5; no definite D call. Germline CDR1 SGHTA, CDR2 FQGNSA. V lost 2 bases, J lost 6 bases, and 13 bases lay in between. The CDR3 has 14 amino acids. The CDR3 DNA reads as TGTGCCAGCAGCTTAATCGCCCTAGAGAAGACCCAGTACTTC. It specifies CASSLIALEKTQYF.

CDR3 loop: CASSSASTGGRDTQYF. CDR3 DNA: TGTGCCAGCAGCTCAGCCTCGACAGGGGGCAGGGATACGCAGTATTTT. V is TRBV12-1 and J is TRBJ2-3; TRBD1 is the table's D call and was not checked against the DNA. TRBV12-1 is reported as a pseudogene. The CDR3 has 16 amino acids.

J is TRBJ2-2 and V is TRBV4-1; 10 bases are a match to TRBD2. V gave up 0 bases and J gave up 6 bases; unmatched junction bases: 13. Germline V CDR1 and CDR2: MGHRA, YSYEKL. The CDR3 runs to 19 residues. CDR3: CASSQDGALTSGLAGELFF. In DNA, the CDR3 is TGCGCCAGCAGCCAAGATGGGGCCTTGACTAGCGGGTTGGCCGGGGAGCTGTTTTTT.

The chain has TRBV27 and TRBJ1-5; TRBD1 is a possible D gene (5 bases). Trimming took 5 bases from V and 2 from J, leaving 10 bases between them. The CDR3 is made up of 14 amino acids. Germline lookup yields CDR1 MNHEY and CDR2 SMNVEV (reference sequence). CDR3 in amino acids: CASSAAGRNQPQHF. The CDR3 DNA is TGTGCCAGCAGTGCAGCAGGGCGCAATCAGCCCCAGCATTTT.

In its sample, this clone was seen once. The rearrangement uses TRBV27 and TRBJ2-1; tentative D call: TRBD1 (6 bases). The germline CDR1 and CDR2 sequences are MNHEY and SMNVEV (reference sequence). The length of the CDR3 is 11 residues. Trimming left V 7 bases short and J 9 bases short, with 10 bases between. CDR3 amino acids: CASTTGFEQFF. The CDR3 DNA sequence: TGTGCCAGCACTACAGGGTTTGAGCAGTTCTTC.

The CDR3 loop reads CASKAQGANQPQHF. The CDR3 DNA reads as TGTGCCAGCAAGGCACAGGGGGCAAATCAGCCCCAGCATTTT. The rearrangement links TRBV6-5 to TRBJ1-5, with 9 bases fitting TRBD1. This CDR3 region has 14 residues. With 7 bases clipped from V and 4 bases from J, the junction kept 5 bases outside the gene matches. Germline loops: CDR1 MNHEY, CDR2 SVGAGI.

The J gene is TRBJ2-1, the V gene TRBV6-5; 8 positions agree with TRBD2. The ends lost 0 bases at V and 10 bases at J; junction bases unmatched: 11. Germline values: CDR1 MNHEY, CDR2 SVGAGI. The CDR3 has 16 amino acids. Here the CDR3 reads CASSYSGSGGPREQFF. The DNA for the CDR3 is TGTGCCAGCAGTTACTCAGGATCGGGGGGGCCCAGGGAGCAGTTCTTC.

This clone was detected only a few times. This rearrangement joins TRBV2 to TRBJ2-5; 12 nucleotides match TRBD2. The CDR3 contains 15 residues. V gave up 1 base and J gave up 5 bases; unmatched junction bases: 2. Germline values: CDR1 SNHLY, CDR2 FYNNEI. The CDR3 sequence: CASSEVTSGGETQYF. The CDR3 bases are TGTGCCAGCAGTGAAGTAACTAGCGGGGGGGAGACCCAGTACTTC. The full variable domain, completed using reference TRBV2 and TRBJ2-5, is EPEVTQTPSHQVTQMGQEVILRCVPISNHLYFYWYRQILGQKVEFLVSFYNNEISEKSEIFDDQFSVERPDGSNFTLKIRSTKLEDSAMYFCASSEVTSGGETQYFGPGTRLLVL.

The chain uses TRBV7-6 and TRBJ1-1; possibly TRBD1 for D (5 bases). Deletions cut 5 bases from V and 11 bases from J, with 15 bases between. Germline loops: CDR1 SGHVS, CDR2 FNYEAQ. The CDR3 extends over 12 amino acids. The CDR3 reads CASSLPGVEAFF. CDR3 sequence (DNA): TGTGCCAGCAGCCTACCGGGGGTGGAGGCTTTCTTT.

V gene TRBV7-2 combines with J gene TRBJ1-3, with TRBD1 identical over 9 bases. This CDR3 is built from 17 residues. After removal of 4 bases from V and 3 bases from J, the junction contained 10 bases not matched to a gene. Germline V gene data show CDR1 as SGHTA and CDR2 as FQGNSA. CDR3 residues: CASSSQPGTGFGNTIYF. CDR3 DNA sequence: TGTGCCAGCAGCTCACAACCCGGGACAGGGTTTGGAAACACCATATATTTT.

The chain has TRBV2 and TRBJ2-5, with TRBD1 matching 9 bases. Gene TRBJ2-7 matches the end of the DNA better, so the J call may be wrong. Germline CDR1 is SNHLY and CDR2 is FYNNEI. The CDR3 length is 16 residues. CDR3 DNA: TGTGCCAGCAGCGGGGTTCAAACAGGGGGCAAGTACGAGCAGTACTTC. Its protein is CASSGVQTGGKYEQYF.

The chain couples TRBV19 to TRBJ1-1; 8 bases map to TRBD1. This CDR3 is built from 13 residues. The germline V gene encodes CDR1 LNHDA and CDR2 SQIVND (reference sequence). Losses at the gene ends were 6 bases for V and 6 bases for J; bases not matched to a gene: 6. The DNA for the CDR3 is TGTGCCAGTAGGAAAGACAGGGGCGCTGAAGCTTTCTTT. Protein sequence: CASRKDRGAEAFF.

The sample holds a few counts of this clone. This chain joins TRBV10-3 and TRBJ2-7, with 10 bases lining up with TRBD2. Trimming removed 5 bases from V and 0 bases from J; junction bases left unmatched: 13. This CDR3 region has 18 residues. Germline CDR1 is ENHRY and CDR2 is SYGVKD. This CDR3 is CAISKGGTAGGPSYEQYF. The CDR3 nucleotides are TGTGCCATCAGTAAGGGTGGGACAGCGGGGGGGCCCTCCTACGAGCAGTACTTC.

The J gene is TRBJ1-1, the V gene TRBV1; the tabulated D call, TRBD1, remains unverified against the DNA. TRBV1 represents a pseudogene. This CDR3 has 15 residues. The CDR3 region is CTSSQVAQADTEAFF. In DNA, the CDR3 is TGCACCAGCAGCCAAGTTGCACAGGCGGACACTGAAGCTTTCTTT.